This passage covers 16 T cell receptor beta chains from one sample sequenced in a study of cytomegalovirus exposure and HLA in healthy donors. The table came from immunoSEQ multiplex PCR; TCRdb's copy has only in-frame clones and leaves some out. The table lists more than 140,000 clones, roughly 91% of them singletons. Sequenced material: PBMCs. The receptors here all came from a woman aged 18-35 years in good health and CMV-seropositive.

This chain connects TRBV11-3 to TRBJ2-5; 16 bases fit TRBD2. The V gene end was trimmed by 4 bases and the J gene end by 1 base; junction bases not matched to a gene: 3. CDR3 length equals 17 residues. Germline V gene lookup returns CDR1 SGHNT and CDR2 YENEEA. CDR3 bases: TGTGCCAGCAGCTCCGGGACTAGCGGGAGGGCCCAAGAGACCCAGTACTTC. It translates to CASSSGTSGRAQETQYF.

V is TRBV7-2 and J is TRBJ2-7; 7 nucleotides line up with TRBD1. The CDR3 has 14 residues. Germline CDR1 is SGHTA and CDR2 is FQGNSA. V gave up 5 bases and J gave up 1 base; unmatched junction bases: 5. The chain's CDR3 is CASSRQGASYEQYF. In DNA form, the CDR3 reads TGTGCCAGCAGCCGACAGGGAGCATCCTACGAGCAGTACTTC.

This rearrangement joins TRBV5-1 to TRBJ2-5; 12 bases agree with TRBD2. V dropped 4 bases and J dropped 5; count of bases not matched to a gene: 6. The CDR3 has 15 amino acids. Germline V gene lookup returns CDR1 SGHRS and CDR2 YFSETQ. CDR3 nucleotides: TGCGCCAGCAGCGTAACTAGCGGGAGGTTGGAGACCCAGTACTTC. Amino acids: CASSVTSGRLETQYF.

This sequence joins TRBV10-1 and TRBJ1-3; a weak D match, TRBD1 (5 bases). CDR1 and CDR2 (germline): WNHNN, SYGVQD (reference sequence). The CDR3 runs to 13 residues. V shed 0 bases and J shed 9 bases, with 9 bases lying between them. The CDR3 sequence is CASSESTGGTIYF. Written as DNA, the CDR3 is TGCGCCAGCAGTGAGTCGACGGGGGGCACCATATATTTT.

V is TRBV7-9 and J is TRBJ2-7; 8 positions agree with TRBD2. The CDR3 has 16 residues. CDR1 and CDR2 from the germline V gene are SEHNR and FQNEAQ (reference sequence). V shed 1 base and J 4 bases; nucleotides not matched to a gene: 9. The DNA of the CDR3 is TGTGCCAGCAGCTTAGTTCCGAGCGGGAGTCTATACGAGCAGTACTTC. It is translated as CASSLVPSGSLYEQYF.

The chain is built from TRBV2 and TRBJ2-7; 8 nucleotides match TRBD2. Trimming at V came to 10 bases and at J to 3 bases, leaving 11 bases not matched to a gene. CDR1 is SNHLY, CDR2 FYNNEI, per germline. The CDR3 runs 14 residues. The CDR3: CATGGAAGLYEQYF. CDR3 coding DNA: TGTGCCACGGGGGGGGCGGCTGGCCTCTACGAGCAGTACTTC.

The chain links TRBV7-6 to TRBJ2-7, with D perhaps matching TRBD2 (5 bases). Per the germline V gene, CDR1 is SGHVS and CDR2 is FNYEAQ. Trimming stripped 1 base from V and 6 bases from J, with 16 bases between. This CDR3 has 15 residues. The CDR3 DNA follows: TGTGCCAGCAGCTTAGTTGATAATCGAGGGTCCGAGCAGTACTTC. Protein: CASSLVDNRGSEQYF. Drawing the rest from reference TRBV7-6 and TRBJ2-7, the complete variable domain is GAGVSQSPRYKVTKRGQDVALRCDPISGHVSLYWYRQALGQGPEFLTYFNYEAQQDKSGLPNDRFSAERPEGSISTLTIQRTEQRDSAMYRCASSLVDNRGSEQYFGPGTRLTVT.

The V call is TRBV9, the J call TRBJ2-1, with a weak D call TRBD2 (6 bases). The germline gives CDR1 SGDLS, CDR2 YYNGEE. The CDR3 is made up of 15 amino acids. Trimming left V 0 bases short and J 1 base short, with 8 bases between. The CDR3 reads CASSVDGRSYNEQFF. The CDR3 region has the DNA TGTGCCAGCAGCGTAGACGGGAGATCCTACAATGAGCAGTTCTTC.

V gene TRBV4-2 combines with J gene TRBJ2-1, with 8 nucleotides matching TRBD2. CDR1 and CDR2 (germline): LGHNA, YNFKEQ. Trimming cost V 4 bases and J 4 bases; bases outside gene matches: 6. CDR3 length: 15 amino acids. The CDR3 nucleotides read TGTGCCAGCAGCCCAGCGGGAGAGGCATACAATGAGCAGTTCTTC. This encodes CASSPAGEAYNEQFF.

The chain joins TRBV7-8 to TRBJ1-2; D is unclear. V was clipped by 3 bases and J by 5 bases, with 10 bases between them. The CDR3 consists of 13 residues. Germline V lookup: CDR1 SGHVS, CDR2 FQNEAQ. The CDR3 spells CASSFAAEYGYTF. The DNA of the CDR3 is TGTGCCAGCAGCTTTGCGGCGGAGTATGGCTACACCTTC.

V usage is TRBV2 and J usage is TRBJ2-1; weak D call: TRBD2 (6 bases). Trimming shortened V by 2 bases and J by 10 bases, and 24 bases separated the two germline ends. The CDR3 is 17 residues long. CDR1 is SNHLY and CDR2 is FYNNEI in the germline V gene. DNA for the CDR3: TGTGCCAGCAGTGAAAATCCAAACCCTCTGGCGGGGTGGGAGCAGTTCTTC. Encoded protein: CASSENPNPLAGWEQFF.

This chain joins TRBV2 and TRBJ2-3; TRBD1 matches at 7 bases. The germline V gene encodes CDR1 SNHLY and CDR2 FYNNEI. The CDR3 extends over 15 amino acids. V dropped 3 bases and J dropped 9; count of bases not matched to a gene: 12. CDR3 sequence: CASSEDRSPQKTQYF. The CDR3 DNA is TGTGCCAGCAGTGAGGACAGGTCCCCCCAGAAGACGCAGTATTTT.

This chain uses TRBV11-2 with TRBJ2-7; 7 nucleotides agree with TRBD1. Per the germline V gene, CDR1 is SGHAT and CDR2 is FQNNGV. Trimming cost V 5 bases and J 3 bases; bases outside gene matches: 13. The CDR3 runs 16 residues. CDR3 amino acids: CASSAPKGQIFYEQYF. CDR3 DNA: TGTGCCAGCAGCGCCCCAAAGGGACAGATCTTCTACGAGCAGTACTTC.

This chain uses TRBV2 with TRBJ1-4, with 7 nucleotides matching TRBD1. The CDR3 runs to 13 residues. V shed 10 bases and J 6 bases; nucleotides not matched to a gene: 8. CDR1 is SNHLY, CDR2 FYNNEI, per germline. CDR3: CATSGGFDEKLFF. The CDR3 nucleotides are TGTGCCACCTCAGGGGGGTTCGATGAAAAACTGTTTTTT.

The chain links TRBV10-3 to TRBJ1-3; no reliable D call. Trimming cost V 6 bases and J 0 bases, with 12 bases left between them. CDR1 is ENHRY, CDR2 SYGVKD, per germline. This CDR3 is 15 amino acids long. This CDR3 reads CAIRADGASGNTIYF. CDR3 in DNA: TGTGCCATCAGAGCGGACGGAGCCTCTGGAAACACCATATATTTT.

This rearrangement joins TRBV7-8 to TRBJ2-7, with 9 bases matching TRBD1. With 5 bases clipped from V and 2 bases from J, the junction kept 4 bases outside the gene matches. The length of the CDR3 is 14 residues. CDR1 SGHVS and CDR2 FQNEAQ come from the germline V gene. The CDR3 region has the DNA TGTGCCAGCAGCCCGGGGACAGGGCCCTACGAGCAGTACTTC. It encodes CASSPGTGPYEQYF.